This entry describes one T cell receptor (beta chain). No antigen is known for it. Unique molecular identifiers were incorporated when the TCRbeta library was constructed. MiXCR, run by TCRdb on the PCR reads, gives a single entry per CDR3 protein. Among approximately 400,000 distinct CDR3 sequences listed, about 17% were seen once. This sample was taken from a study of T-cell reconstitution after alpha-beta-depleted transplantation in children. Study findings and constraints: TCRbeta diversity was high at day 60 in some patients (a result of surviving recipient T cells and thymic progenitors). One year post-transplant, T-cell counts and diversity were largely derived from T cells produced anew. Expanded graft clones, several hundred of them, were reportedly the source of alpha-beta T cells about two months after transplant.

Trimming shortened V by 8 bases and J by 4 bases, and 15 bases separated the two germline ends. CDR3 size: 13 residues. Germline V gives CDR1 KGHSH, CDR2 LQKENI. This specimen consisted of PBMCs, mostly from graft donor cells, obtained 360 days after TCRalphabeta/CD19-depleted stem cell transplant. The origin of this receptor is a boy younger than two who had a stem cell transplant for Wiskott-Aldrich syndrome, so the T cells may come from the graft donor. The chain joins TRBV18 to TRBJ2-7; D is undetermined. CDR3 sequence (DNA): TGTGCCAGCACACGGACGGACCCTTACGAGCAGTACTTC. Amino acid sequence: CASTRTDPYEQYF. Supplemented by reference TRBV18 and TRBJ2-7, the full variable domain reads NAGVMQNPRHLVRRRGQEARLRCSPMKGHSHVYWYRQLPEEGLKFMVYLQKENIIDESGMPKERFSAEFPKEGPSILRIQQVVRGDSAAYFCASTRTDPYEQYFGPGTRLTVT.